This is a list of T cell receptor beta chains from one sample in a study of shared clonotypes between healthy human individuals. Repertoires were generated with immunoSEQ multiplex PCR, while TCRdb's copy carries only in-frame clones and drops some. Here the sample spans more than 400,000 clones, 90% to 96% being singletons. The sequencing sample was made of naive CD4+ T cells sorted from blood. These receptors were obtained from a woman between 25 and 40 years old in good health. Both conserved end residues are trimmed from each CDR3. Each record gives: V gene, J gene, CDR3 protein.

V gene: TRBV18; J gene: TRBJ2-7; CDR3 protein: ASLPIWGEHYEQY
V gene: TRBV5-4; J gene: TRBJ2-5; CDR3 protein: ASSLPRSETQY
V gene: TRBV6-1; J gene: TRBJ2-7; CDR3 protein: ASRGLALGGEQY
V gene: TRBV6-1; J gene: TRBJ2-7; CDR3 protein: ASVTSAEQY
V gene: TRBV28; J gene: TRBJ1-2; CDR3 protein: ASSPGTGGGDGYT
V gene: TRBV29-1; J gene: TRBJ2-7; CDR3 protein: SVRSGQTKYEQY
V gene: TRBV28; J gene: TRBJ2-2; CDR3 protein: ASSLQQGRSTGELF
V gene: TRBV19; J gene: TRBJ2-1; CDR3 protein: ASSMGAPYNEQF
V gene: TRBV18; J gene: TRBJ1-3; CDR3 protein: ASSPLTVDTGNTIY
V gene: TRBV29-1; J gene: TRBJ2-5; CDR3 protein: SVRERAGAERGQY
V gene: TRBV5-1; J gene: TRBJ2-1; CDR3 protein: ASSLAPGGEQF
V gene: TRBV18; J gene: TRBJ2-6; CDR3 protein: ASSPRRTGDSGANVLT
V gene: TRBV10-3; J gene: TRBJ2-7; CDR3 protein: AITITSDKSYEQY
V gene: TRBV2; J gene: TRBJ1-1; CDR3 protein: ASSETGSAF
V gene: TRBV19; J gene: -; CDR3 protein: ASSFVLAQSHEQY
V gene: TRBV29-1; J gene: -; CDR3 protein: SVERAYEQY
V gene: TRBV28; J gene: TRBJ2-7; CDR3 protein: ASSSSRLAGSYEQY
V gene: TRBV11-2; J gene: TRBJ2-3; CDR3 protein: ASSLDTDTQY
V gene: TRBV6-1; J gene: TRBJ2-1; CDR3 protein: ASTVARDRYNEQF
V gene: TRBV11-2; J gene: TRBJ1-6; CDR3 protein: ASSLTVATRHSPLH
V gene: TRBV11-2; J gene: TRBJ1-4; CDR3 protein: ASSLFGIGNEKLF
V gene: TRBV2; J gene: TRBJ2-2; CDR3 protein: ASSYGQDSNTGELF
V gene: TRBV27; J gene: TRBJ1-5; CDR3 protein: ASSLGRNQPQH
V gene: TRBV5-1; J gene: TRBJ2-2; CDR3 protein: ASSSEGTSESGELF
V gene: TRBV29-1; J gene: TRBJ2-7; CDR3 protein: SVAWVSVELGEQY
V gene: TRBV28; J gene: -; CDR3 protein: ASSWVSGTYEQY
V gene: TRBV5-1; J gene: TRBJ1-2; CDR3 protein: ASSLDGRNYGYT
V gene: TRBV21-1; J gene: TRBJ1-5; CDR3 protein: ASSPPRGRFRSNQPQH
V gene: TRBV29-1; J gene: TRBJ1-1; CDR3 protein: SAQADGVHGRAF
V gene: TRBV20-1; J gene: TRBJ2-7; CDR3 protein: SASLIYEQY
V gene: TRBV6-6; J gene: TRBJ1-3; CDR3 protein: ASRLTTRNTIY
V gene: TRBV6-5; J gene: TRBJ2-7; CDR3 protein: ASSYSGQGSYEQY
V gene: TRBV18; J gene: TRBJ2-2; CDR3 protein: ASSPPSRAGHGELF
V gene: TRBV4-1; J gene: TRBJ1-1; CDR3 protein: ASSQEKTGGLLEAF
V gene: TRBV27; J gene: TRBJ2-7; CDR3 protein: ASSGANSPYEQY
V gene: TRBV9; J gene: TRBJ2-3; CDR3 protein: ASSTGTVDTQY
V gene: TRBV5-4; J gene: TRBJ2-7; CDR3 protein: ASSKLLAGGPYEQY
V gene: TRBV27; J gene: TRBJ1-4; CDR3 protein: ASSLTGNEKLF
V gene: TRBV29-1; J gene: TRBJ1-1; CDR3 protein: SVLGQGGTNTEAF
V gene: TRBV28; J gene: TRBJ1-5; CDR3 protein: ASSPRQELFNQPQH